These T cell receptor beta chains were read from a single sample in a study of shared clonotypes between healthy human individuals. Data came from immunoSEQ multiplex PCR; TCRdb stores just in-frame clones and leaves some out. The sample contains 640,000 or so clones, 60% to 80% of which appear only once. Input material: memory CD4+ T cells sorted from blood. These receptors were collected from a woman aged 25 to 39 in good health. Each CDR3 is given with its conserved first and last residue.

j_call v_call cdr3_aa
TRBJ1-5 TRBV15 CATSNLPQPQHF
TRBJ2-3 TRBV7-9 CASSLAGSRTDTQYF
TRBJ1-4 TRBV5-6 CASSLAFEGAGEKLFF
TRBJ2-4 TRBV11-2 CASSSGSPSQNIQYF
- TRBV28 CASSWPQGAAYEQYF
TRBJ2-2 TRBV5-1 CASSFTPFRDTGELFF
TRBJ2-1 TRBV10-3 CAISDPNSGSLPYNEQFF
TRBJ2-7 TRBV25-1 CASSEFSEQYF
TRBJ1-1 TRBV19 CASSRQGDTEAFF
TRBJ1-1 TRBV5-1 CASSLDRMNTEAFF
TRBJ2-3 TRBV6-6 CASSPGTTFTDTQYF
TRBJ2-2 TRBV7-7 CASRYDLTGELFF
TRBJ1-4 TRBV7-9 CASSPKNQGILEKLFF
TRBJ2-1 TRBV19 CASSSTGGNRYNEQFF
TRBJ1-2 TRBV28 CASSFPNRGGYTF
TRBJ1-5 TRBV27 CASSLLGDYNQPQHF
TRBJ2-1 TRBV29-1 CSVETGVDNNEQFF
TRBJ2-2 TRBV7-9 CASPDRNPANTGELFF
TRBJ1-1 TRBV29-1 CSSRRSSNTEAFF
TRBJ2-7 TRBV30 CARSGGSDEQYF
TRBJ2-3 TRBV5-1 CASSSTVTGLTDTQYF
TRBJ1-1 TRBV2 CASRSRVGVTEAFF
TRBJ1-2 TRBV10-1 CASSERQAYGYTF
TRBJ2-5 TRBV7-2 CASSLSGLAGETQYF
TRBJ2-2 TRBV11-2 CASSTGGGTGELFF
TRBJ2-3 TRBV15 CATSRDGGGQGRDTQYF
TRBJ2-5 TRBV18 CASSPLPLAGGRETQYF
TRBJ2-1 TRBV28 CASWPRDGIYNEQFF
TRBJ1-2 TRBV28 CASGYTGSNYGYTF
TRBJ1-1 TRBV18 CASSPPGDPEAFF
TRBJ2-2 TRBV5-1 CASGPGTTNTGELFF
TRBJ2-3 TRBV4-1 CASSQERLAGVGQYF
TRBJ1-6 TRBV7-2 CASSLGTQLYSPLHF
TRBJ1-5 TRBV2 CASSVTTADQPQHF
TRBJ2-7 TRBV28 CASSQDLNVGEQYF
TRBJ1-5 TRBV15 CATSIRDLNQPQHF
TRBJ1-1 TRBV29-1 CSGGGPGMNTEAFF
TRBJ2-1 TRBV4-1 CASSPVTDYNEQFF
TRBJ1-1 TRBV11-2 CASSSSGTLNTEAFF
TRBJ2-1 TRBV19 CASSPIAGGYNEQFF
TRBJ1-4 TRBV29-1 CSVGTMEGEKLFF
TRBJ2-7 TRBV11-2 CASSSEDRKQYF